A single sample gave rise to the 18 T cell receptor beta chains below, sequenced in a study of T cell repertoires in cytomegalovirus infection. TCRdb passed the reads through MiXCR, listing each CDR3 protein once. The sample has just under 550,000 distinct CDR3 sequences, about 25% seen once; the top ten hold 13%. Sequencing input: PBMCs. These receptors came from a human donor in good health (CMV status not recorded). Some clones in this sample may be carry-over from other donors' samples.

The rearrangement uses TRBV30 and TRBJ2-5; 9 bases align to TRBD2. Trimming removed 1 base from V and 4 bases from J; junction bases left unmatched: 10. The CDR3 is 16 residues long. Germline V gene lookup returns CDR1 GTSNPN and CDR2 SVGIG (reference sequence). CDR3 sequence reads: CAWSGESGRRGETQYF. Written as DNA, the CDR3 is TGTGCCTGGAGTGGCGAAAGCGGGAGGCGCGGAGAGACCCAGTACTTC.

V and J are TRBV20-1 and TRBJ2-6; D is perhaps TRBD1 or TRBD2 (5 bases each). Trimming removed 5 bases from V and 0 bases from J, with 17 bases in between. Germline V lookup: CDR1 DFQATT, CDR2 SNEGSKA (reference sequence). The CDR3 contains 17 residues. The CDR3 nucleotides are TGCAGTGCTTCTAGGGACGCAGGAAACTCTGGGGCCAACGTCCTGACTTTC. Amino acid sequence: CSASRDAGNSGANVLTF.

The sample holds a few counts of this clonotype. The rearrangement joins TRBV20-1 to TRBJ1-1; 7 bases match TRBD1. Germline CDR1 DFQATT, CDR2 SNEGSKA (reference sequence). The length of the CDR3 is 12 residues. With 4 bases clipped from V and 3 bases from J, the junction kept 2 bases outside the gene matches. Here the CDR3 DNA reads TGCAGTGCTATAGGACAGGACACTGAAGCTTTCTTT. Its protein product is CSAIGQDTEAFF.

V is TRBV12-3 or TRBV12-4 and J is TRBJ2-2, with D possibly matching TRBD2 (6 bases). V shed 5 bases and J shed 4 bases, with 11 bases lying between them. The CDR3 extends over 14 amino acids. The CDR3: CASSAGLPTGELFF. CDR3 bases: TGTGCCAGCAGTGCGGGACTGCCCACCGGGGAGCTGTTTTTT.

The chain has TRBV18 and TRBJ2-5; no definite D call. Germline-derived CDR1 and CDR2 are KGHSH and LQKENI. CDR3 length equals 13 residues. V lost 1 base and J 5 bases, leaving 8 bases between the germline ends. The CDR3 coding sequence is TGTGCCAGCTCACCACTTTTAAGGGAGACCCAGTACTTC. Translation: CASSPLLRETQYF.

The chain uses TRBV10-3 and TRBJ2-7; D is uncertain. CDR1 ENHRY and CDR2 SYGVKD come from the germline V gene. V lost 0 bases, J lost 4 bases, and 7 bases lay in between. The CDR3 has 13 amino acids. Here the CDR3 reads CAISESAQYEQYV. The CDR3 nucleotides read TGTGCCATCAGTGAGTCCGCCCAATACGAGCAGTACGTC.

This clonotype was observed a few times. This chain connects TRBV7-9 to TRBJ2-7; D ambiguous. CDR1 and CDR2 from the germline V gene are SEHNR and FQNEAQ (reference sequence). The CDR3 sequence is 15 residues long. Trimming removed 6 bases from V and 2 bases from J, with 17 bases in between. CDR3 DNA sequence: TGTGCCAGCAGTCCCTCTCCCCCCTCGCCCTACGAGCAGTACTTC. Its protein product is CASSPSPPSPYEQYF.

The genes are TRBV20-1 and TRBJ1-2; D possibly corresponds to TRBD1 (5 bases). Per germline, CDR1 DFQATT and CDR2 SNEGSKA (reference sequence). The CDR3 is 13 amino acids. V lost 7 bases to trimming and J lost 4 bases, with 16 bases between them. This CDR3 reads CSVPPGPGYGYTF. The CDR3, as DNA: TGCAGTGTTCCCCCGGGACCGGGCTATGGCTACACCTTC.

The V gene is TRBV6-5, the J gene TRBJ1-1; 7 nucleotides line up with TRBD1. The CDR3 contains 16 residues. Per the germline V gene, CDR1 is MNHEY and CDR2 is SVGAGI. V lost 2 bases and J lost 1; bases outside the gene matches: 7. The CDR3: CASSYGRGLRNTEAFF. Here the CDR3 DNA reads TGTGCCAGCAGTTACGGTAGGGGGCTGAGGAACACTGAAGCTTTCTTT.

The chain carries TRBV6-2 or TRBV6-3 and TRBJ2-3; the match to TRBD2 covers 10 bases. Losses at the gene ends were 7 bases for V and 3 bases for J; bases not matched to a gene: 13. The germline CDR1 and CDR2 sequences are MNHEY and SVGEGT. The CDR3 consists of 17 residues. In DNA form, the CDR3 reads TGTGCCAGCACCAAGGGGGCTAGCGGGAGCAGGACAGATACGCAGTATTTT. Residues: CASTKGASGSRTDTQYF.

The chain carries TRBV27 and TRBJ1-6; D may be TRBD1 (5 bases). The CDR3 runs 17 residues. The germline CDR1 and CDR2 sequences are MNHEY and SMNVEV (reference sequence). The germline V and J ends were trimmed by 1 base and 9 bases, with 19 bases remaining between them. Here the CDR3 DNA reads TGTGCCAGCAGTTTATGGCCCGTGGGGCAGGCTGGTTCACCCCTCCACTTT. Translation: CASSLWPVGQAGSPLHF.

There are a few counts of this clonotype. The chain has TRBV6-1 and TRBJ1-1; a possible D gene is TRBD1 (5 bases). Germline CDR1 MNHNS, CDR2 SASEGT. The CDR3 runs to 13 residues. The germline V and J ends were trimmed by 7 bases and 4 bases, with 13 bases remaining between them. The CDR3 sequence is CASKRGASTEAFF. CDR3 coding DNA: TGTGCCAGCAAGAGAGGGGCGTCCACTGAAGCTTTCTTT.

Only a few counts were recorded for this clonotype. The chain employs TRBV7-9 and TRBJ2-1; unclear D gene. The V gene's germline CDR1 is SEHNR and CDR2 FQNEAQ (reference sequence). CDR3 length: 14 amino acids. With 3 bases removed from V and 3 bases from J, the gap between germline ends came to 9 bases. The CDR3 loop reads CASSLHSLYNEQFF. The DNA for the CDR3 is TGTGCCAGCAGCTTGCATTCCCTCTACAATGAGCAGTTCTTC. The complete variable domain, with remaining parts taken from reference TRBV7-9 and TRBJ2-1, reads DTGVSQNPRHKITKRGQNVTFRCDPISEHNRLYWYRQTLGQGPEFLTYFQNEAQLEKSRLLSDRFSAERPKGSFSTLEIQRTEQGDSAMYLCASSLHSLYNEQFFGPGTRLTVL.

The V gene is TRBV2, the J gene TRBJ1-4; 7 nucleotides align to TRBD1. The CDR3 contains 14 residues. V was clipped by 6 bases and J by 13 bases; unmatched bases: 14. Germline values: CDR1 SNHLY, CDR2 FYNNEI. The CDR3 DNA reads as TGTGCCAGCAGCCTCCGGGCCCAGGGGGTGGGACTGTTTTTT. Translated: CASSLRAQGVGLFF.

This clonotype was counted a few times. V and J are TRBV11-1 and TRBJ1-2, with D perhaps TRBD1 (6 bases). Trimming left V 4 bases short and J 2 bases short, with 20 bases between. There are 17 residues in the CDR3. Germline lookup yields CDR1 SGHAT and CDR2 FQDESV (reference sequence). In DNA form, the CDR3 reads TGTGCCAGCAGCTCGAGCTTCACGGGACACCCCAACTATGGCTACACCTTC. This codes for CASSSSFTGHPNYGYTF.

This clonotype was detected a few times. This chain connects TRBV27 to TRBJ1-6; D unclear. The CDR3 is made up of 18 amino acids. CDR1 is MNHEY and CDR2 is SMNVEV in the germline V gene (reference sequence). Trimming took 3 bases from V and 0 from J, leaving 15 bases between them. CDR3 amino acids: CASSFYVTTSSYNSPLHF. As DNA, the CDR3 is TGTGCCAGCAGTTTTTACGTCACAACGAGCTCCTATAATTCACCCCTCCACTTT.

This clonotype has ten or more counts. J is TRBJ2-1 and V is TRBV7-6; 7 bases map to TRBD2. The CDR3 loop spans 15 amino acids. V lost 5 bases to trimming and J lost 5 bases; unmatched junction nucleotides: 9. Germline V CDR1 and CDR2: SGHVS, FNYEAQ. Here the CDR3 DNA reads TGTGCCAGCAGCCCCCTGGGGGGGACCAACAATGAGCAGTTCTTC. Translated, it gives CASSPLGGTNNEQFF.

The rearrangement links TRBV19 to TRBJ1-1, with TRBD1 matching over 8 bases. This CDR3 is built from 14 residues. Germline CDR1 is LNHDA and CDR2 is SQIVND (reference sequence). The V gene end was trimmed by 6 bases and the J gene end by 1 base; junction bases not matched to a gene: 4. The CDR3 bases are TGTGCCAGTAGAACGGGACAGGAGAACACTGAAGCTTTCTTT. Translation gives CASRTGQENTEAFF.